This T cell receptor (beta chain) emerged from a study of Graves' ophthalmopathy and Graves' hyperthyroidism. Whole-study context: There was a collection of peripheral blood at initial diagnosis, before any treatment.

This CDR3 region has 18 residues. Germline assignment: CDR1 SGHTA and CDR2 FQGTGA. Investigators amplified TCR beta CDR3 regions from RNA transcripts. HTBI primers were used in a first-round RT-PCR, which preceded a second-round multiplex PCR. TCRdb re-derived calls from the multiplex PCR reads in MiXCR, one entry per CDR3 protein. The sample has under 400,000 distinct CDR3 sequences, roughly a sixth seen once; the top ten hold 9% to 15%. Study results and caveats: Discriminating ophthalmopathy from stable hyperthyroidism, a 13-signature model attained a sensitivity of 85% to 90% and a specificity of about 81%.

Diagnosis used clinical symptoms, serum thyroxine, TRAb, thyroid ultrasound and orbital computed tomography. This clonotype appeared many times. As yet, its antigen is unknown. Germline and junction disagree at one end, which may indicate a read error. The sequenced material came from peripheral blood. The TCR was taken from an adult man with Graves' ophthalmopathy. This chain joins TRBV7-3 and TRBJ1-2; D is unresolved. The CDR3 DNA sequence: TGTACCAGCAGCTTAACGCCCGGACCAGTAAATCCTAACTATGGCTACACCTTC. Translating gives CTSSLTPGPVNPNYGYTF.